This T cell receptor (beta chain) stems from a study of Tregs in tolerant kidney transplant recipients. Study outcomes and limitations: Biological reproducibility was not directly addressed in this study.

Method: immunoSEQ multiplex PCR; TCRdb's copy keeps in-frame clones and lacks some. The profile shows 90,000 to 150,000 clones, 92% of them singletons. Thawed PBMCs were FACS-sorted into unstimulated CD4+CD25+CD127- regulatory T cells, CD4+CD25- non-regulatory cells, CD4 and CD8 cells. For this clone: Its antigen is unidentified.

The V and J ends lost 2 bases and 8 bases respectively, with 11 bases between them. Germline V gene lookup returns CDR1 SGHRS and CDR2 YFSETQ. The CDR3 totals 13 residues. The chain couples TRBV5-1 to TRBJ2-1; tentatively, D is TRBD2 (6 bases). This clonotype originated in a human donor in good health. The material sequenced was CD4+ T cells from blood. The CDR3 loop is CASSFRSGYEQFF. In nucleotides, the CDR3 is TGCGCCAGCAGCTTCCGTAGCGGATATGAGCAGTTCTTC.